These T cell receptor beta chains were read from a single sample in a study of blood T cell repertoires in COVID-19. This table comes from immunoSEQ multiplex PCR, and its TCRdb copy is limited to in-frame clones, with some not included. The sample lists approximately 61,000 clones; around 77% were seen once. Material for sequencing was peripheral blood. Every receptor here comes from an elderly man with active or convalescent COVID-19. The CDR3 runs from the conserved cysteine through the conserved F or W. Fields, in order: V gene, clone size, J gene, D gene, CDR3 DNA, CDR3 protein. A D gene is named only where the DNA matches it firmly. Some rows have no size entry. The others give once, few or many, or a class for an expanded clone.

v_gene: TRBV19
abundance: .
j_gene: TRBJ1-4
d_gene: TRBD1
CDR3nt: TGTGCCAGTAGTATCCCAGGACAGGGACATGAAAAACTGTTTTTT
CDR3aa: CASSIPGQGHEKLFF

v_gene: TRBV19
abundance: .
j_gene: TRBJ1-1
d_gene: TRBD1
CDR3nt: TGTGCCAGTAGTTTCCGCCCGGACAGGGTTCCTGAAGCTTTCTTT
CDR3aa: CASSFRPDRVPEAFF

v_gene: TRBV7-9
abundance: many
j_gene: TRBJ2-2
d_gene: .
CDR3nt: TGTGCCGGGGGACCTGGAGGGTCTAACACCGGGGAGCTGTTTTTT
CDR3aa: CAGGPGGSNTGELFF

v_gene: TRBV7-3
abundance: .
j_gene: TRBJ2-1
d_gene: TRBD1
CDR3nt: TGTGCCAGCAGCCCTACGGGACGGGACAGGGAATACAATGAGCAGTTCTTC
CDR3aa: CASSPTGRDREYNEQFF

v_gene: TRBV7-9
abundance: .
j_gene: TRBJ2-1
d_gene: TRBD2
CDR3nt: TGTGCCAGCAGCTTAAGACAAGCTAGCGGGAGAAACAATGAGCAGTTCTTC
CDR3aa: CASSLRQASGRNNEQFF

v_gene: TRBV28
abundance: .
j_gene: TRBJ2-5
d_gene: .
CDR3nt: TGTGCCAGCAGCCGGCGGGTGGGGGAGACCCAGTACTTC
CDR3aa: CASSRRVGETQYF

v_gene: TRBV7-9
abundance: .
j_gene: TRBJ1-6
d_gene: .
CDR3nt: TGTGCCAGCATCCCAGTGGTCGGGGGTGCGAATTCACCCCTCCACTTT
CDR3aa: CASIPVVGGANSPLHF

v_gene: TRBV7-3
abundance: .
j_gene: TRBJ2-3
d_gene: TRBD2
CDR3nt: TGTGCCAGCAGCTTAATGGCGGGGGGCCTCCGCACAGATACGCAGTATTTT
CDR3aa: CASSLMAGGLRTDTQYF

v_gene: TRBV7-2
abundance: .
j_gene: TRBJ2-7
d_gene: TRBD2
CDR3nt: TGTGCCAGCAGCTTATGGCTAGCGGGGAACTACGAGCAGTACTTC
CDR3aa: CASSLWLAGNYEQYF

v_gene: TRBV7-9
abundance: .
j_gene: TRBJ1-6
d_gene: .
CDR3nt: TGTGCCAGCACCAAAGGGACTTATAATTCACCCCTCCACTTT
CDR3aa: CASTKGTYNSPLHF

v_gene: TRBV3-1/TRBV3-2
abundance: .
j_gene: TRBJ1-6
d_gene: .
CDR3nt: TGTGCCAGCAGCCAACAGGGCAGCTATAATTCACCCCTCCACTTT
CDR3aa: CASSQQGSYNSPLHF

v_gene: TRBV14
abundance: .
j_gene: TRBJ2-1
d_gene: TRBD2
CDR3nt: TGTGCCAGCAGCCCCCCCGTTGGGCGGGAGGGTTACAATGAGCAGTTCTTC
CDR3aa: CASSPPVGREGYNEQFF

v_gene: TRBV9
abundance: few
j_gene: TRBJ2-7
d_gene: TRBD2
CDR3nt: TGTGCCAGCAGCGTAGGGCTAGCGGGACTGTCGGAGCAGTACTTC
CDR3aa: CASSVGLAGLSEQYF

v_gene: TRBV4-1
abundance: .
j_gene: TRBJ1-1
d_gene: TRBD1
CDR3nt: TGCGCCAGCAGCCGACGTGGACAGGGGGACACTGAAGCTTTCTTT
CDR3aa: CASSRRGQGDTEAFF

v_gene: TRBV5-1
abundance: .
j_gene: TRBJ2-3
d_gene: TRBD2
CDR3nt: TGCGCCAGCAGCACCGGGACTAGCGGAGTCAGCACAGATACGCAGTATTTT
CDR3aa: CASSTGTSGVSTDTQYF

v_gene: TRBV11-3
abundance: .
j_gene: TRBJ2-2
d_gene: TRBD2
CDR3nt: TGTGCCAGCAGCCGGGGACTAGCGGGAGCCGGGGAGCTGTTTTTT
CDR3aa: CASSRGLAGAGELFF

v_gene: TRBV5-1
abundance: once
j_gene: TRBJ2-1
d_gene: TRBD2
CDR3nt: TGCGCCAGCAGCTCGGGCACTAGCGGGGCCTACAATGAGCAGTTCTTC
CDR3aa: CASSSGTSGAYNEQFF

v_gene: TRBV9
abundance: .
j_gene: TRBJ1-5
d_gene: .
CDR3nt: TGTGCCAGCAGCGTAAACTGGAATCAGCCCCAGCATTTT
CDR3aa: CASSVNWNQPQHF

v_gene: TRBV29-1
abundance: .
j_gene: TRBJ1-2
d_gene: .
CDR3nt: TGCAGCCGTACCCGCGGGCCCTATGGCTACACCTTC
CDR3aa: CSRTRGPYGYTF

v_gene: TRBV29-1
abundance: .
j_gene: TRBJ1-1
d_gene: .
CDR3nt: TGCAGCGCCATGGGCTTCGGTCGTGTTGAAGCTTTCTTT
CDR3aa: CSAMGFGRVEAFF

v_gene: TRBV6-2/TRBV6-3
abundance: .
j_gene: TRBJ2-7
d_gene: TRBD1
CDR3nt: TGTGCCAGCAGTTATCCACGACAGGGGACGATGGAGTACTTC
CDR3aa: CASSYPRQGTMEYF

v_gene: TRBV30
abundance: .
j_gene: TRBJ2-7
d_gene: TRBD2
CDR3nt: TGTGCCTGGAGTCCGGGACTAGCGGGAGGGCCTGACGAGCAGTACTTC
CDR3aa: CAWSPGLAGGPDEQYF

v_gene: TRBV6-1
abundance: .
j_gene: TRBJ2-7
d_gene: TRBD2
CDR3nt: TGTGCCAGCAGTGAAGCGGGGCGGGGGGTACGCGAGCAGTACTTC
CDR3aa: CASSEAGRGVREQYF

v_gene: TRBV10-3
abundance: .
j_gene: TRBJ2-1
d_gene: TRBD2
CDR3nt: TGTGCCATCAGTGAGTCAGGCGGGAGGGACAATGAGCAGTTCTTC
CDR3aa: CAISESGGRDNEQFF

v_gene: TRBV19
abundance: .
j_gene: TRBJ2-3
d_gene: TRBD2
CDR3nt: TGTGCCAGTAGTATAGATTTAAGTTCGGGACTAGCGGGAACGCAGTATTTT
CDR3aa: CASSIDLSSGLAGTQYF

v_gene: TRBV2
abundance: .
j_gene: TRBJ1-3
d_gene: .
CDR3nt: TGTGCCAGCAGTGTACAGGCCAAGGCTGGAAACACCATATATTTT
CDR3aa: CASSVQAKAGNTIYF

v_gene: TRBV5-8
abundance: .
j_gene: TRBJ1-4
d_gene: .
CDR3nt: TGTGCCAGCAGCTTGGGACAGCTCGATGACGAAAAACTGTTTTTT
CDR3aa: CASSLGQLDDEKLFF

v_gene: TRBV6-5
abundance: few
j_gene: TRBJ2-7
d_gene: .
CDR3nt: TGTGCCAGCAGTTACTCGGGCAGGCGAAACTACGAGCAGTACTTC
CDR3aa: CASSYSGRRNYEQYF

v_gene: TRBV19
abundance: .
j_gene: TRBJ2-1
d_gene: TRBD1
CDR3nt: TGTGCCAGTAGTCCTTGGACAGGGGGGGATGAGCAGTTCTTC
CDR3aa: CASSPWTGGDEQFF

v_gene: TRBV6-2/TRBV6-3
abundance: once
j_gene: TRBJ1-1
d_gene: TRBD1
CDR3nt: TGTGCCAGCAGTTCCCCGACAGGGGGTATAGACACTGAAGCTTTCTTT
CDR3aa: CASSSPTGGIDTEAFF

v_gene: TRBV11-2
abundance: .
j_gene: TRBJ1-2
d_gene: .
CDR3nt: TGTGCCAGCAGCATGCCGGGGAAGGCTAACTATGGCTACACCTTC
CDR3aa: CASSMPGKANYGYTF

v_gene: TRBV9
abundance: once
j_gene: TRBJ1-2
d_gene: .
CDR3nt: TGTGCCAGCAGCGTTCCTAACGGGGGCTACACCTTC
CDR3aa: CASSVPNGGYTF

v_gene: TRBV4-3
abundance: .
j_gene: TRBJ2-5
d_gene: TRBD2
CDR3nt: TGCGCCAGCAGCCAAATTCAGCGGGAGGAGGAACAAGAGACCCAGTACTTC
CDR3aa: CASSQIQREEEQETQYF

v_gene: TRBV19
abundance: many
j_gene: TRBJ1-2
d_gene: .
CDR3nt: TGTGCCAGTAGTATTGATGACGGGTATGGCTACACCTTC
CDR3aa: CASSIDDGYGYTF

v_gene: TRBV20-1
abundance: .
j_gene: TRBJ2-3
d_gene: .
CDR3nt: TGCAGTGCTAGTCCCGCCTGGGCGGGAACTACAGATACGCAGTATTTT
CDR3aa: CSASPAWAGTTDTQYF

v_gene: TRBV29-1
abundance: .
j_gene: TRBJ1-1
d_gene: TRBD1
CDR3nt: TGCAGCGTCAACCGGGCAGGGGGGACTGAAGCTTTCTTT
CDR3aa: CSVNRAGGTEAFF

v_gene: TRBV5-1
abundance: .
j_gene: TRBJ1-2
d_gene: .
CDR3nt: TGCGCCAGCAGCTTGGGCATAATGGATCGCGCAGGGTATGGCTACACCTTC
CDR3aa: CASSLGIMDRAGYGYTF

v_gene: TRBV5-1
abundance: .
j_gene: TRBJ1-5
d_gene: TRBD1
CDR3nt: TGCGCCAGGCCCGGGACAGGGGCCATGGGCAATCAGCCCCAGCATTTT
CDR3aa: CARPGTGAMGNQPQHF

v_gene: TRBV5-5
abundance: .
j_gene: TRBJ2-7
d_gene: .
CDR3nt: TGTGCCAGCAGTCAGAGGGTGAGCTCCTACGAGCAGTACTTC
CDR3aa: CASSQRVSSYEQYF

v_gene: TRBV10-3
abundance: .
j_gene: TRBJ1-5
d_gene: .
CDR3nt: TGTGCCATCAGTCCCGGTGGGACTAGCTCCCAATCGGGGAATCAGCCCCAGCATTTT
CDR3aa: CAISPGGTSSQSGNQPQHF

v_gene: TRBV7-8
abundance: .
j_gene: TRBJ2-7
d_gene: .
CDR3nt: TGTGCCAGCAGCCCTCAGGGGTCGGCCTACGAGCAGTACTTC
CDR3aa: CASSPQGSAYEQYF

v_gene: TRBV5-1
abundance: .
j_gene: TRBJ1-2
d_gene: TRBD1
CDR3nt: TGCGCCAGCAGCCGGACAGGGAGCGGCTACACCTTC
CDR3aa: CASSRTGSGYTF

v_gene: TRBV12-3/TRBV12-4
abundance: .
j_gene: TRBJ2-1
d_gene: .
CDR3nt: TGTGCCAGCAGTTTCTGGAGTTGGGAGCAGTTCTTC
CDR3aa: CASSFWSWEQFF

v_gene: TRBV7-9
abundance: .
j_gene: TRBJ2-7
d_gene: .
CDR3nt: TGTGCCAGCAGCGAACAGAGTCTTGAGCAGTACTTC
CDR3aa: CASSEQSLEQYF

v_gene: TRBV7-9
abundance: .
j_gene: TRBJ1-2
d_gene: TRBD1
CDR3nt: TGTGCCAGCAGCGCCGGGACAGAAGCGTATGGCTACACCTTC
CDR3aa: CASSAGTEAYGYTF

v_gene: TRBV24-1
abundance: .
j_gene: TRBJ2-6
d_gene: TRBD1
CDR3nt: TGTGCCACCAGCCCCCGACAGGGGGCGCCCTCTGGGGCCAACGTCCTGACTTTC
CDR3aa: CATSPRQGAPSGANVLTF

v_gene: TRBV19
abundance: .
j_gene: TRBJ2-2
d_gene: TRBD1
CDR3nt: TGTGCCAGTAGCCCACAGGGGGCGGATACCGGGGAGCTGTTTTTT
CDR3aa: CASSPQGADTGELFF

v_gene: TRBV5-4
abundance: .
j_gene: TRBJ2-7
d_gene: TRBD2
CDR3nt: TGTGCCAGCAGACTTGATCCGGGACTAGCGGCCAGCTCCTACGAGCAGTACTTC
CDR3aa: CASRLDPGLAASSYEQYF

v_gene: TRBV6-2/TRBV6-3
abundance: .
j_gene: TRBJ2-1
d_gene: .
CDR3nt: TGTGCCAGCAGTTACCCCGAGTTCGGAGGGCGTTACAATGAGCAGTTCTTC
CDR3aa: CASSYPEFGGRYNEQFF

v_gene: TRBV19
abundance: .
j_gene: TRBJ1-2
d_gene: TRBD1
CDR3nt: TGTGCCAGTAGTATATGGGACAGGGGGCATGATGGCTACACCTTC
CDR3aa: CASSIWDRGHDGYTF

v_gene: TRBV12-5
abundance: .
j_gene: TRBJ2-7
d_gene: .
CDR3nt: TGTGCTAAGCAGCTGGAGGGCGGATACGAGCAGTACTTC
CDR3aa: CAKQLEGGYEQYF

v_gene: TRBV29-1
abundance: .
j_gene: TRBJ2-7
d_gene: TRBD1
CDR3nt: TGCAGCGTAACCCTTAACAGGGGCTCCTACGAGCAGTACTTC
CDR3aa: CSVTLNRGSYEQYF

v_gene: TRBV7-8
abundance: .
j_gene: TRBJ2-2
d_gene: .
CDR3nt: TGTGCCAGCAGCTTTTTTCGGTCAACCGGGGAGCTGTTTTTT
CDR3aa: CASSFFRSTGELFF

v_gene: TRBV6-5
abundance: .
j_gene: TRBJ2-5
d_gene: TRBD2
CDR3nt: TGTGCCAGCAGCCAAGGGACTAGCGGGCAAGAGACCCAGTACTTC
CDR3aa: CASSQGTSGQETQYF

v_gene: TRBV6-5
abundance: .
j_gene: TRBJ2-2
d_gene: .
CDR3nt: TGTGCCAGCATCCCGAGTAACACCGGGGAGCTGTTTTTT
CDR3aa: CASIPSNTGELFF